This T cell receptor beta chain was captured by sequencing in a study of T cell responses to AZD1222 COVID-19 vaccine (dated by TCRdb to the early 2020s). For the wider study: AZD1222 recipients given second doses at about 4 weeks or at about 12 weeks were pooled, since spike-specific TCR depth and breadth were not found to differ between the two schedules. A total of 230 to 250 trial participants underwent TCR sequencing, of whom about 200 had received two doses of AZD1222 and roughly 26 had received two doses of the MenACWY control vaccine. Enrollment into the trials was organized by age into subgroups of 18-55, 56-69 and 70-plus years, and those subgroups contained approximately 150, 30 and 60 TCR-sequenced participants, respectively.

The intended sense of this specimen's time point label: baseline before first vaccination. Vaccinee samples were obtained from the UK trials COV001 and COV002, which included a single-blind randomized controlled phase 2/3 trial of AZD1222 (ChAdOx1 nCoV-19) in healthy adults. Trial participant PBMC samples were collected at day 0 and day 28 after the second dose for TCRbeta chain sequencing. As encoded in the germline V gene, CDR1 is MNHEY while CDR2 is SVGAGI. The CDR3 has 15 amino acids, counting the end cysteine and phenylalanine. Only CDR3 DNA remains: 45 bases, in frame from the first base. Between the V and J ends, shortened by 6 bases and 7 bases respectively, the junction contains 19 bases. The CDR3 regions of human TCRbeta chains were analyzed by immunosequencing. The authors' pipeline ran thus. TCRs in the repertoires were matched against a reference library of SARS-CoV-2-specific TCRs that had been generated with the MIRA antigen-specificity platform. Breadth was defined as the fraction of unique TCRs that were SARS-CoV-2-associated. Depth was defined as the fraction of total T cells that were SARS-CoV-2-associated. Each spike-specific TCR was assigned to its reactive spike region and to a CD4 or CD8 class using the MIRA data. Log10-transformed breadth and depth values were compared by one-way ANOVA with Sidak's multiple comparisons tests. TCRdb carries this immuneACCESS record with in-frame sequences only. Its versions omit some clonotypes, under half of them owing to an unresolved V gene in the studies checked, with the rest unexplained. V and J calls and clone size are given by that table; D and trimming were obtained from the DNA. This sample lists more than 110,000 clones; roughly 90% were detected once. Jointly, the top ten make up more than 5% of the sample.

This clone was seen a single time. No antigen is known for it. It has no much larger one-base neighbor in the sample; base qualities were not kept. Beyond this particular receptor, the publication reports: Because no day 14 peak-response samples were available, the repertoires could be characterized only after the peak T cell response. Participants were mostly white British and included more females than males, and it was suggested by the authors that clonal diversity may have been underestimated. Conclusions about previously exposed vaccinees are limited because only six or seven AZD1222 recipients were SARS-CoV-2 seropositive at baseline. Reportedly, close to half of the unique spike-specific TCRs recognized epitopes lying outside the regions that are mutated in the B.1.351 and B.1.1.7 variants. The vaccine-associated CD4 TCRs covered the entire spike protein, and the dominant responses fell in regions 160-218 and 743-854. The 56-69-year group was small, and its depth increase did not reach significance, likely because of low power. After two AZD1222 doses, spike-specific TCR breadth and depth were significantly higher than at day 0 and than in MenACWY recipients.

Recombination connected TRBV6-5 to TRBJ2-1; the D element might be TRBD1 or TRBD2, as each aligns at 5 bases. The input for sequencing was peripheral blood, taken on day 0 of AZD1222 vaccination. The source is an adult in good health. The nucleotide sequence is given as TGTGCCAGCAGGGCCCCGGGACCCGCTGTAAATGAGCAGTTCTTC. This translates into CASRAPGPAVNEQFF.